This passage covers 24 T cell receptor beta chains from one sample sequenced in a study of shared clonotypes between healthy human individuals (dated by TCRdb to the early 2020s). For the CD8 naive samples, CD45RO-negative cells were positively selected for CCR7, yielding a CD45RA+CCR7+ population from which TemRA cells were excluded. Preparation of the library involved the immunoSEQ multiplex PCR assay. The source is immuneACCESS, and TCRdb retained only in-frame sequences with V and J called. Part of the clones is not carried over; for the studies checked, unresolved V genes explain less than half of this, and the remainder is unexplained. The sample table holds about 2.1 million clones, of which about 92% were seen once. The top ten hold 1.5% to 2% of the sample. Sequenced material: naive CD8+ T cells from PBMCs. The cell subset or site label, as the study defines it: CD45RA+CCR7+. The source of these receptors is a man younger than 35 in good health. Some clones in this sample may be carry-over from other donors' samples.

The genes are TRBV16 and TRBJ1-2, with 8 bases that match TRBD1. This CDR3 region has 15 residues. CDR1 is KGHSY and CDR2 is FQNENV in the germline V gene. V shed 2 bases, J shed 7 bases, and the junction held 9 bases outside the gene matches. The CDR3 DNA is TGTGCCAGCAGCCAACAAATCCGGACAGGGTTTGGCTACACCTTC. Protein sequence: CASSQQIRTGFGYTF.

In this sample, this clone turned up once. The chain couples TRBV7-2 to TRBJ1-1; D not resolved. V lost 1 base, J lost 6 bases, and 9 bases lay in between. The V gene's germline CDR1 is SGHTA and CDR2 FQGNSA. The CDR3 extends over 13 amino acids. The CDR3 bases are TGTGCCAGCAGCTTAGGGTTGTTCTCTGAAGCTTTCTTT. Its protein product is CASSLGLFSEAFF.

V gene TRBV10-3 combines with J gene TRBJ1-5, with a weak D call TRBD1 (5 bases). V lost 0 bases and J 0 bases, leaving 12 bases between the germline ends. The CDR3 totals 17 residues. The V gene's germline CDR1 is ENHRY and CDR2 SYGVKD. The CDR3 region has the DNA TGTGCCATCAGTGAGTCCCAAACAGGTGATAGCAATCAGCCCCAGCATTTT. It is translated as CAISESQTGDSNQPQHF.

This clone was recorded once. This chain links TRBV27 with TRBJ2-7; weak D call: TRBD1 (6 bases). CDR3 length: 14 amino acids. Germline V CDR1 and CDR2: MNHEY, SMNVEV (reference sequence). Trimming took 9 bases from V and 1 from J, leaving 16 bases between them. The chain's CDR3 is CASSTSDRSYEQYF. CDR3 nucleotide sequence: TGTGCCAGTTCGACTTCGGACAGATCCTACGAGCAGTACTTC.

The CDR3 DNA reads TGTGCCAGCAGCTTACTCACGGTGGCGCGACAGCCCTCGTTGGCCCAGTACTTC. Encoded protein: CASSLLTVARQPSLAQYF. The chain recombines TRBV11-2 with TRBJ2-5, with D possibly matching TRBD1 (5 bases). This CDR3 spans 18 amino acids. CDR1 is SGHAT, CDR2 FQNNGV, per germline. V lost 2 bases to trimming and J lost 9 bases, with 28 bases between them.

As regards this clone: Other DNA sequences in the same sample also yield this CDR3. The rearrangement links TRBV29-1 to TRBJ2-1; no definite D call. Germline V gene sequence: CDR1 SQVTM, CDR2 ANQGSEA. Trimming cost V 1 base and J 2 bases, with 9 bases left between them. There are 14 residues in the CDR3. Here the CDR3 DNA reads TGCAGCGTTGAAGGGCGGTTACCCTACAATGAGCAGTTCTTC. This codes for CSVEGRLPYNEQFF.

CDR3 in DNA: TGCGCCAGCAGCTGGGACGGACAGGGGAACTACGAGCAGTACTTC. Its translation is CASSWDGQGNYEQYF. The chain has TRBV5-1 and TRBJ2-7; TRBD1 matches at 9 bases. V shed 3 bases and J 3 bases; nucleotides not matched to a gene: 7. CDR3 length: 15 residues. Germline V gives CDR1 SGHRS, CDR2 YFSETQ.

The chain couples TRBV29-1 to TRBJ1-2; 8 bases agree with TRBD1. CDR1 is SQVTM, CDR2 ANQGSEA, per germline. Trimming at V came to 7 bases and at J to 0 bases, leaving 16 bases not matched to a gene. The CDR3 covers 17 residues. CDR3 coding DNA: TGCAGCGCCAGCCTGGACAGGGAGGACCCTGCTAACTATGGCTACACCTTC. Protein product: CSASLDREDPANYGYTF.

The chain couples TRBV29-1 to TRBJ1-2; maybe TRBD1 (6 bases). In germline, CDR1 is SQVTM, CDR2 ANQGSEA. The CDR3 sequence is 13 residues long. Trimming took 5 bases from V and 3 from J, leaving 13 bases between them. CDR3 nucleotide sequence: TGCAGCGTTAAGGCAGGGGCGGACTATGGCTACACCTTC. Protein product: CSVKAGADYGYTF.

The chain combines TRBV5-1 with TRBJ2-7; D gene unclear. Germline CDR1 SGHRS, CDR2 YFSETQ. This CDR3 comprises 14 residues. Trimming removed 1 base at V and 0 bases at J, with 8 bases between. CDR3 coding DNA: TGCGCCAGCAGCTTGTGGGGTGGCTCCTACGAGCAGTACTTC. As protein: CASSLWGGSYEQYF.

This clone was found once. The genes are TRBV7-9 and TRBJ2-1, with TRBD2 identical over 10 bases. With 1 base clipped from V and 10 bases from J, the junction kept 7 bases outside the gene matches. CDR1 and CDR2 (germline): SEHNR, FQNEAQ (reference sequence). CDR3 length equals 15 residues. CDR3 sequence: CASSLEPSGSFEQFF. The CDR3 bases are TGTGCCAGCAGCTTAGAACCTAGCGGGAGCTTCGAGCAGTTCTTC.

The chain is built from TRBV21-1 and TRBJ2-7; TRBD2, the table's D call, was not compared with the DNA. TRBV21-1 constitutes a pseudogene. The length of the CDR3 is 14 residues. The CDR3 here is CASSKSGPEDEQYF. The DNA of the CDR3 is TGTGCCAGCAGCAAATCCGGTCCTGAGGATGAGCAGTACTTC.

V gene TRBV30 combines with J gene TRBJ2-7; either TRBD1 or TRBD2 may fit D (5 bases each). V was cut by 2 bases and J by 2 bases, with 16 bases left in between. This CDR3 contains 15 residues. Germline CDR1 is GTSNPN and CDR2 is SVGIG (reference sequence). The CDR3 sequence is CAWSWGTSGAYEQYF. The CDR3, as DNA: TGTGCCTGGAGTTGGGGGACCTCCGGGGCCTACGAGCAGTACTTC.

This clone appeared once. The chain is built from TRBV5-1 and TRBJ2-7, with unresolved D. The ends were cut back, 4 bases at V and 1 base at J, with 9 bases in the middle. The CDR3 contains 13 residues. The germline V gene encodes CDR1 SGHRS and CDR2 YFSETQ. CDR3 nucleotides: TGCGCCAGCAGCGCCTTGATGTCCTACGAGCAGTACTTC. Translation: CASSALMSYEQYF.

The chain links TRBV29-1 to TRBJ1-3; TRBD1 is a possible D gene (5 bases). Germline V gene lookup returns CDR1 SQVTM and CDR2 ANQGSEA. The CDR3 spans 13 residues. Between the trimmed V and J ends, which lost 4 bases and 0 bases, there was a span of 7 bases. In DNA form, the CDR3 reads TGCAGCGTTGGGGACGTCTCTGGAAACACCATATATTTT. This codes for CSVGDVSGNTIYF. Combining the CDR3 with reference TRBV29-1 and TRBJ1-3 gives the whole variable domain SAVISQKPSRDICQRGTSLTIQCQVDSQVTMMFWYRQQPGQSLTLIATANQGSEATYESGFVIDKFPISRPNLTFSTLTVSNMSPEDSSIYLCSVGDVSGNTIYFGEGSWLTVV.

The V and J genes are TRBV6-5 and TRBJ2-3, with D unresolved. Germline V gene lookup returns CDR1 MNHEY and CDR2 SVGAGI. This CDR3 has 14 amino acids. V was clipped by 0 bases and J by 4 bases, with 8 bases between them. The CDR3 here is CASSYSPRADTQYF. The CDR3 bases are TGTGCCAGCAGTTACTCCCCTAGAGCAGATACGCAGTATTTT.

J is TRBJ2-1 and V is TRBV5-4; no definite D call. The CDR3 sequence is 15 residues long. The V gene's germline CDR1 is SGHNT and CDR2 YYREEE (reference sequence). Trimming pared 2 bases from V and 2 bases from J, leaving 11 bases between. Here the CDR3 DNA reads TGTGCCAGCAGCTTTGACGGGCGGCCCTACAATGAGCAGTTCTTC. Residues: CASSFDGRPYNEQFF.

The chain recombines TRBV7-9 with TRBJ2-7; 9 bases match TRBD1. After removal of 10 bases from V and 5 bases from J, the junction contained 21 bases not matched to a gene. CDR1 and CDR2 from the germline V gene are SEHNR and FQNEAQ (reference sequence). The CDR3 totals 17 residues. The CDR3 DNA reads as TGTGCCATCGAAACGTTCCGCGGGGACAGGGTGTTAAACGAGCAGTACTTC. Its translation is CAIETFRGDRVLNEQYF.

V usage is TRBV19 and J usage is TRBJ2-7; tentative D call: TRBD1 (6 bases). The CDR3 is made up of 12 amino acids. CDR1 is LNHDA, CDR2 SQIVND, per germline (reference sequence). V was clipped by 10 bases and J by 0 bases, with 10 bases between them. CDR3 coding DNA: TGTGCCACCCGGGACAACTCCTACGAGCAGTACTTC. The encoded protein is CATRDNSYEQYF. Using reference TRBV19 and TRBJ2-7 for the parts outside the CDR3, the full variable domain is DGGITQSPKYLFRKEGQNVTLSCEQNLNHDAMYWYRQDPGQGLRLIYYSQIVNDFQKGDIAEGYSVSREKKESFPLTVTSAQKNPTAFYLCATRDNSYEQYFGPGTRLTVT.

V and J are TRBV6-5 and TRBJ1-5; TRBD1 is a possible D gene (6 bases). The CDR3 sequence is 15 residues long. Per the germline V gene, CDR1 is MNHEY and CDR2 is SVGAGI. V lost 6 bases and J lost 7, with 19 bases in between. This CDR3 is CASSSGAGGGQPQHF. CDR3 nucleotide sequence: TGTGCCAGCAGCTCAGGGGCGGGCGGCGGGCAGCCCCAGCATTTT.

V is TRBV2 and J is TRBJ1-5; 7 nucleotides match TRBD1. V lost 6 bases, J lost 3 bases, and 8 bases stayed unmatched. The CDR3 has 15 amino acids. From germline, CDR1 is SNHLY and CDR2 FYNNEI. DNA of the CDR3: TGTGCCAGCAGGGCGGACAGGTTGAACAATCAGCCCCAGCATTTT. It translates to CASRADRLNNQPQHF.

The chain couples TRBV19 to TRBJ2-1, with D maybe TRBD1 (5 bases). The CDR3 contains 16 residues. Trimming took 3 bases from V and 3 from J, leaving 15 bases between them. Germline lookup yields CDR1 LNHDA and CDR2 SQIVND (reference sequence). This chain's CDR3 is CASSIARMTDYNEQFF. For the CDR3, the DNA is TGTGCCAGTAGTATCGCGCGAATGACAGACTACAATGAGCAGTTCTTC.

J is TRBJ2-1 and V is TRBV28; D remains unclear. CDR1 and CDR2 from the germline V gene are MDHEN and SYDVKM. V was cut by 5 bases and J by 8 bases, with 13 bases left in between. This CDR3 contains 13 residues. Here the CDR3 DNA reads TGTGCCAGCAGTCCGGACCCTAGGGATGAGCAGTTCTTC. Translating it yields CASSPDPRDEQFF.

The gene calls are TRBV11-2 and TRBJ2-5; D may be TRBD2 (5 bases). The J call may be wrong; the DNA end is better matched by TRBJ2-7. CDR1 is SGHAT and CDR2 is FQNNGV in the germline V gene. This CDR3 is 14 amino acids long. The CDR3 DNA follows: TGTGCCAGCAGCTTAGGAGGAGGTTGGAACGAGCAGTACTTC. Amino acids: CASSLGGGWNEQYF.